These T cell receptor beta chains were read from a single sample in a study of graft-versus-host responses after intestinal transplantation. Generated by immunoSEQ multiplex PCR, the TCRdb table keeps only in-frame clones and is missing some. Among roughly 120,000 clones listed, just over 90% were seen once. Their specific antigens are unknown. The sample here was unstimulated CD8+ T cells sorted from spleen or lymph node cells, taken before intestinal transplant. The receptors come from a human donor who received an intestinal transplant. Each CDR3 is given with its conserved first and last residue.

V: TRBV5-4
CDR3: CASSPGGSTYGYTF

V: TRBV13
CDR3: CASSLGSDGRDSSYEQYF

V: TRBV19
CDR3: CASISRTRSSTEAFF

V: TRBV19
CDR3: CASSIALAPNEQFF

V: TRBV29-1
CDR3: CSVMGPETYNEQFF

V: TRBV5-1
CDR3: CASRLSARGTEAFF

V: TRBV5-1
CDR3: CASSLFPSYEQYF

V: TRBV9
CDR3: CASSREGDTQYF

V: TRBV19
CDR3: CASSPTTGGYGYTF

V: TRBV6-5
CDR3: CASSDSRSRGTEAFF

V: TRBV9
CDR3: CASSPWGLAGNYNEQFF

V: TRBV6-1
CDR3: CASSALPGTHSYEQYF

V: TRBV19
CDR3: CASTDTDRGRYGYTF

V: TRBV6-5
CDR3: CASSRGRPDGYTF

V: TRBV4-1
CDR3: CASSQETGLAPYEQYF

V: TRBV5-4
CDR3: CASSSGPTRGQPQHF

V: TRBV7-9
CDR3: CASSRDSYMNTEAFF

V: TRBV6-5
CDR3: CATGTGHQYF

V: TRBV10-1
CDR3: CASSELGEGSNEQFF

V: TRBV19
CDR3: CASSIQAADEQFF

V: TRBV30
CDR3: CAWSPGISGNTIYF

V: TRBV19
CDR3: CASTLRARRTEAFF

V: TRBV7-9
CDR3: CASSFAGNTGELFF

V: TRBV30
CDR3: CAGRRMVDRYLETQYF

V: TRBV4-1
CDR3: CASSHLPQTGRVETQYF

V: TRBV7-6
CDR3: CASSPPTGDEQFF

V: TRBV7-9
CDR3: CASSSAQGSLAYEQYF

V: TRBV28
CDR3: CASDLRRFQPQHF

V: TRBV30
CDR3: CAWRYRGGAEQYF

V: TRBV19
CDR3: CASSASGGEQFF

V: TRBV9
CDR3: CASSVTSARGSYNEQFF

V: TRBV10-1
CDR3: CAGVKEELFF

V: TRBV30
CDR3: CAWSVQMNQPQHF

V: TRBV19
CDR3: CASSIAYGQGYYEQYF

V: TRBV2
CDR3: CASSAQGEDEQYF

V: TRBV6-5
CDR3: CASSYSAGDTDTQYF

V: TRBV28
CDR3: CAGGMGLAGAPDTQYF

V: TRBV27
CDR3: CASSWSQTYEQYF

V: TRBV7-3
CDR3: CASSLITGRTGELFF

V: TRBV6-1
CDR3: CASGDPGQGIEQYF

V: TRBV4-1
CDR3: CASSQEHRTVEKLFF

V: TRBV6-1
CDR3: CASSFGTGLNEQYF

V: TRBV7-2
CDR3: CASSLGPPYPGETQYF

V: TRBV9
CDR3: CASSVGANTEAFF

V: TRBV19
CDR3: CASSIGPGQRHF

V: TRBV12-5
CDR3: CASGLHRTGRVGYTF

V: TRBV13
CDR3: CASSPTGTAIKNTGELFF

V: TRBV4-1
CDR3: CASSTSWNTEAFF

V: TRBV4-2
CDR3: CASSQAGLAGESTDTQYF

V: TRBV5-1
CDR3: CASSPSGVYNEQFF

V: TRBV28
CDR3: CASSLSGTGNEQYF

V: TRBV9
CDR3: CASSVGGVTTEAFF

V: TRBV2
CDR3: CASSSFGGAKNIQYF